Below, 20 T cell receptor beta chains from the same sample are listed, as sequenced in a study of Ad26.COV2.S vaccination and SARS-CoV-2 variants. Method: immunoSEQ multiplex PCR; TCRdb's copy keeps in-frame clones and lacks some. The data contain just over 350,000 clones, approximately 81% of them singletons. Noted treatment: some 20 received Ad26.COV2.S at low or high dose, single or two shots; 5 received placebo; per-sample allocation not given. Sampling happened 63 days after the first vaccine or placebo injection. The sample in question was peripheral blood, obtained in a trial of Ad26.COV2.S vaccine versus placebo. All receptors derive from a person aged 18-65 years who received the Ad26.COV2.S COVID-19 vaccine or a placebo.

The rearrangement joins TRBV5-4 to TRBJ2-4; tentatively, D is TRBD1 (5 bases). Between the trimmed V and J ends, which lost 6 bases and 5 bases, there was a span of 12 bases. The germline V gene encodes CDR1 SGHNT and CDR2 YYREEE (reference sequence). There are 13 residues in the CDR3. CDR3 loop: CASKGRVENIQYF. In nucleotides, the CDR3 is TGTGCCAGCAAGGGCAGGGTGGAAAACATTCAGTACTTC. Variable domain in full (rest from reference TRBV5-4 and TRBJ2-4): ETGVTQSPTHLIKTRGQQVTLRCSSQSGHNTVSWYQQALGQGPQFIFQYYREEENGRGNFPPRFSGLQFPNYSSELNVNALELDDSALYLCASKGRVENIQYFGAGTRLSVL.

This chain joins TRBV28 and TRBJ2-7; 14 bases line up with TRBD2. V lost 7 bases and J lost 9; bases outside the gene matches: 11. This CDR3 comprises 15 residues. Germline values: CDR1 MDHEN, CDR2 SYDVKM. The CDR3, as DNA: TGTGCCAGCAACTATGTGGGACTAGCGGGAGAAGGGCAGTACTTC. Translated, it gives CASNYVGLAGEGQYF.

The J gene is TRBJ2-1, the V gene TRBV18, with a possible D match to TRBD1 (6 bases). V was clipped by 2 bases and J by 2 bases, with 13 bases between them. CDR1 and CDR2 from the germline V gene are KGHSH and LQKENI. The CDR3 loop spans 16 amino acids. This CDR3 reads CASSPEGETTYNEQFF. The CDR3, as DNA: TGTGCCAGCTCACCAGAGGGGGAGACTACCTACAATGAGCAGTTCTTC.

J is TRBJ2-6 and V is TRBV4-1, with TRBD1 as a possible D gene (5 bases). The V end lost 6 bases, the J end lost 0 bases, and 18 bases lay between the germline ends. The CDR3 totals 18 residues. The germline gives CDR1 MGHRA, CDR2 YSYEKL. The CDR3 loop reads CASSSNRAGRSGANVLTF. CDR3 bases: TGCGCCAGCAGTTCCAATCGGGCAGGGCGCTCTGGGGCCAACGTCCTGACTTTC.

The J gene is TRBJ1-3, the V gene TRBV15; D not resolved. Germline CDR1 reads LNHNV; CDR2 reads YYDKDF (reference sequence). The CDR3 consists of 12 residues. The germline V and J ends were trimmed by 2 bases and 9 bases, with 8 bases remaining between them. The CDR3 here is CATSRRESTIYF. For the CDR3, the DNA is TGTGCCACCAGCAGACGTGAAAGCACCATATATTTT.

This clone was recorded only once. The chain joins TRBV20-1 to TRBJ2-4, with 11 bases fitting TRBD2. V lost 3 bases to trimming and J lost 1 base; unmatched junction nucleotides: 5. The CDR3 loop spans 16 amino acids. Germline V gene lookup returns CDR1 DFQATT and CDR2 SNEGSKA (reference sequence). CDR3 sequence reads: CSASDSGRGAKNIQYF. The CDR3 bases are TGCAGTGCTAGTGATAGCGGGAGGGGGGCCAAAAACATTCAGTACTTC.

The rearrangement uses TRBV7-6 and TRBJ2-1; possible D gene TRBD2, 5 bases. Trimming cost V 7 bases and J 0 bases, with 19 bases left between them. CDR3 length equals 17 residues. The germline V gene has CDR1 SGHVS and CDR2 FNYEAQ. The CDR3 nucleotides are TGTGCCAGCACCGAGCGGCCTGTCTCGAGCTCCTACAATGAGCAGTTCTTC. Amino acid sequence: CASTERPVSSSYNEQFF.

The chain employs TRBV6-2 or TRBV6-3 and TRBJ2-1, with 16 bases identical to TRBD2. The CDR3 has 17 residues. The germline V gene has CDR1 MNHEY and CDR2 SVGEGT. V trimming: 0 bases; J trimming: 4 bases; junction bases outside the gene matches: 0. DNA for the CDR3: TGTGCCAGCAGTTACTCGGGACTAGCGGGAGGGTACAATGAGCAGTTCTTC. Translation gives CASSYSGLAGGYNEQFF.

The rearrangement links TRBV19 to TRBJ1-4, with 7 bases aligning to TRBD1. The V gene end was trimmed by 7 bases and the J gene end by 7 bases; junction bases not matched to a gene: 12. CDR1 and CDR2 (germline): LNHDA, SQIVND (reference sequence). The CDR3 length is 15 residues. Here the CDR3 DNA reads TGTGCCAGTAACAACCCGGGACAGACGGGTGAAAAACTGTTTTTT. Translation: CASNNPGQTGEKLFF.

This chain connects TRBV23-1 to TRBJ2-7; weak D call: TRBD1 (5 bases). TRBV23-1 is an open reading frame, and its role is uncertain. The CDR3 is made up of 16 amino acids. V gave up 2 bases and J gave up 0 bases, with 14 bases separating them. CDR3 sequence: CASSQAGAALSYEQYF. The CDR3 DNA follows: TGCGCCAGCAGTCAAGCTGGGGCCGCCCTCTCCTACGAGCAGTACTTC.

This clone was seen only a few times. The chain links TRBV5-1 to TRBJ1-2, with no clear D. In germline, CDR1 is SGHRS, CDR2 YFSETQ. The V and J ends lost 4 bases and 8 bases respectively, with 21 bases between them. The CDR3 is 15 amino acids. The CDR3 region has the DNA TGCGCCAGCAGCCGCCCTAACACAGCTACGGGGGGCTACACCTTC. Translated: CASSRPNTATGGYTF.

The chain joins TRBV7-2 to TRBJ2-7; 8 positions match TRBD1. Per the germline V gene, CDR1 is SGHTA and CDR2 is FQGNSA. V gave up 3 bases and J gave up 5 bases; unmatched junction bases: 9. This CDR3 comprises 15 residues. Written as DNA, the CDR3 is TGTGCCAGCAGCTTCCCCGGACAGGGAACGGACGAGCAGTACTTC. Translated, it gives CASSFPGQGTDEQYF. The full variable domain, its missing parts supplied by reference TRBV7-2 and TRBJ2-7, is GAGVSQSPSNKVTEKGKDVELRCDPISGHTALYWYRQSLGQGLEFLIYFQGNSAPDKSGLPSDRFSAERTGGSVSTLTIQRTQQEDSAVYLCASSFPGQGTDEQYFGPGTRLTVT.

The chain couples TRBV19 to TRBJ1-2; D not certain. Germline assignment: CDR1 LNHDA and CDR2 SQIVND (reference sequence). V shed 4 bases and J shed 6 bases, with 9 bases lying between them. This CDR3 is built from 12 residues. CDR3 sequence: CASSKSLNGYTF. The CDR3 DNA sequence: TGTGCCAGTAGTAAGTCCCTTAATGGCTACACCTTC. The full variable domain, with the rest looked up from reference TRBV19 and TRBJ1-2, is DGGITQSPKYLFRKEGQNVTLSCEQNLNHDAMYWYRQDPGQGLRLIYYSQIVNDFQKGDIAEGYSVSREKKESFPLTVTSAQKNPTAFYLCASSKSLNGYTFGSGTRLTVV.

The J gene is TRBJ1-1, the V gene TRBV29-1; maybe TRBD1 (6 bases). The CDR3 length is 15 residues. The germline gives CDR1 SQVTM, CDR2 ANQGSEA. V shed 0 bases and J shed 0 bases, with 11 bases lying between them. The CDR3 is CSVEDPQGLNTEAFF. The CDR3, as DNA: TGCAGCGTTGAAGATCCCCAGGGGTTGAACACTGAAGCTTTCTTT. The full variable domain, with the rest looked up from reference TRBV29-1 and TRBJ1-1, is SAVISQKPSRDICQRGTSLTIQCQVDSQVTMMFWYRQQPGQSLTLIATANQGSEATYESGFVIDKFPISRPNLTFSTLTVSNMSPEDSSIYLCSVEDPQGLNTEAFFGQGTRLTVV.

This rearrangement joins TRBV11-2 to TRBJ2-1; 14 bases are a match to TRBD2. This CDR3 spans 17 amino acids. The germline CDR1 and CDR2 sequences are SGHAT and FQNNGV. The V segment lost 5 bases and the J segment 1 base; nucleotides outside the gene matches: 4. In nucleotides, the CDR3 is TGTGCCAGCAGCCACCGACTAGCGGGAGGGTCCTACAATGAGCAGTTCTTC. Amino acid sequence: CASSHRLAGGSYNEQFF.

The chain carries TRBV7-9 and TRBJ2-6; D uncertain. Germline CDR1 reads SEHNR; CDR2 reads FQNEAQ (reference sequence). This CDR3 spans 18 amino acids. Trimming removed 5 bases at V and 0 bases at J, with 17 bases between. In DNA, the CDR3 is TGTGCCAGCAGCCCCCTAGGGCAGCAACGCTCTGGGGCCAACGTCCTGACTTTC. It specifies CASSPLGQQRSGANVLTF. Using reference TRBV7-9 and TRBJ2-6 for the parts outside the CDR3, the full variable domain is DTGVSQNPRHKITKRGQNVTFRCDPISEHNRLYWYRQTLGQGPEFLTYFQNEAQLEKSRLLSDRFSAERPKGSFSTLEIQRTEQGDSAMYLCASSPLGQQRSGANVLTFGAGSRLTVL.

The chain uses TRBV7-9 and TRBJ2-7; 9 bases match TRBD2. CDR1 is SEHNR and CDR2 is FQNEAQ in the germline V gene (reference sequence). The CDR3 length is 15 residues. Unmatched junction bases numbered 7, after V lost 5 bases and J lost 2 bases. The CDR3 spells CASSPRTSVAYEQYF. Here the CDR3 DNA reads TGTGCCAGCAGCCCACGGACTAGCGTTGCCTACGAGCAGTACTTC.

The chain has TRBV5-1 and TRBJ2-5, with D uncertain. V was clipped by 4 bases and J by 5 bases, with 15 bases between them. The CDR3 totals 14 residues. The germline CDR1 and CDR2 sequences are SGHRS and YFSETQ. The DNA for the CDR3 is TGCGCCAGCAGCCCCTTCCCTCCTTCGGAGACCCAGTACTTC. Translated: CASSPFPPSETQYF.

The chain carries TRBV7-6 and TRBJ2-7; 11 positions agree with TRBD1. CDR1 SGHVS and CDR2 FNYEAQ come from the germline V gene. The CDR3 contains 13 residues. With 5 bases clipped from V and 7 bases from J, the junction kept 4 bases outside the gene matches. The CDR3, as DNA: TGTGCCAGCAGCGGACAGGGGGCAGGGGAGCAGTACTTC. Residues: CASSGQGAGEQYF.

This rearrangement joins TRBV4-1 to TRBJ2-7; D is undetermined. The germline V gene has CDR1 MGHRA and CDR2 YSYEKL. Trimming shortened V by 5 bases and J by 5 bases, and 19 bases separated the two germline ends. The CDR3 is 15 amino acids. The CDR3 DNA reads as TGCGCCAGCAGCTTACGACTCTCCAGCTTAAACGAGCAGTACTTC. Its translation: CASSLRLSSLNEQYF.